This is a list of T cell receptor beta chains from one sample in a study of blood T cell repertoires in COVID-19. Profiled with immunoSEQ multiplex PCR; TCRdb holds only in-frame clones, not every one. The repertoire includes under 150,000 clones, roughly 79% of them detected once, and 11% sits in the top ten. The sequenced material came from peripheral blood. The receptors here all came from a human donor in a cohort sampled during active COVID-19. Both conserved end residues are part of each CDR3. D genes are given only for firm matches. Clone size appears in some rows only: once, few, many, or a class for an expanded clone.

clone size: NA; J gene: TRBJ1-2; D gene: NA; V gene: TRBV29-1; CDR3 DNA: TGCAGCGTTGAAGAAGGGATTAGAGGGCCGACGAGCTATGGCTACACCTTC; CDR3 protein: CSVEEGIRGPTSYGYTF
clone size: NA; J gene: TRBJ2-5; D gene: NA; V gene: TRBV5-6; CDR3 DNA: TGTGCCAGCAGCTTGGCTCTAGAAGAGACCCAGTACTTC; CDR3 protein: CASSLALEETQYF
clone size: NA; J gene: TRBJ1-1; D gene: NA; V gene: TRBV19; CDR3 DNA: TGTGCCAGTAGTATAGGGCGGGGGCACACTGAAGCTTTCTTT; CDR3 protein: CASSIGRGHTEAFF
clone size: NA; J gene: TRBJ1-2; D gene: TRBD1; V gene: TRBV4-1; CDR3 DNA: TGCGCCAGCAGCCAAGCCGGGACAGGGGAAATAAGTGGCTACACCTTC; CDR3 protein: CASSQAGTGEISGYTF
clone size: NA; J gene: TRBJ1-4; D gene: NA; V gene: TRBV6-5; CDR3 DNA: TGTGCCAGCAGTTACTCTACGGGAGATGAAAAACTGTTTTTT; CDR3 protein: CASSYSTGDEKLFF
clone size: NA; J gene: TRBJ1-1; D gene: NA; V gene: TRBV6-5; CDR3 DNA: TGTGCCAGCAGATTGACATCGAACACTGAAGCTTTCTTT; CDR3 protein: CASRLTSNTEAFF
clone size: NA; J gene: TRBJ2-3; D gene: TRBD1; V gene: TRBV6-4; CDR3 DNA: TGTGCCAGCAGCCCACAGGGACAGGGGCTATCAGATACGCAGTATTTT; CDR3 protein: CASSPQGQGLSDTQYF
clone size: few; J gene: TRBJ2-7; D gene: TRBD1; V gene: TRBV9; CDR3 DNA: TGTGCCAGCAGCGCCGGACAGGGGGCAGGTTACGAGCAGTACTTC; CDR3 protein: CASSAGQGAGYEQYF
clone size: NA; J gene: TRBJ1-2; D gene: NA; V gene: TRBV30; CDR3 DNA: TGTGCCTGGAGTGTGGGGCCGAACTATGGCTACACCTTC; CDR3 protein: CAWSVGPNYGYTF
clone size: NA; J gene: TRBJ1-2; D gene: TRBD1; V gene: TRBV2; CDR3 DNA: TGTGCCAGCAGTGAATCCGGGACAGGGACTAACTATGGCTACACCTTC; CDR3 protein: CASSESGTGTNYGYTF
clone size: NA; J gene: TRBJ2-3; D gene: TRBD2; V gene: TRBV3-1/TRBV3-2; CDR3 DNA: TGTGCCAGCAGCCAAGGCCGGTGGGGACTAAGCACAGATACGCAGTATTTT; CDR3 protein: CASSQGRWGLSTDTQYF
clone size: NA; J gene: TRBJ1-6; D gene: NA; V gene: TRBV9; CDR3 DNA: TGTGCCAGCAGCCTAGGGAGTGCCCATAATTCACCCCTCCACTTT; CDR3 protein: CASSLGSAHNSPLHF
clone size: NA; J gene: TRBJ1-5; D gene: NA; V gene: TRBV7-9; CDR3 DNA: TGTGCCAGCAGCTTTAAGGGGAATCAGCCCCAGCATTTT; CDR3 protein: CASSFKGNQPQHF
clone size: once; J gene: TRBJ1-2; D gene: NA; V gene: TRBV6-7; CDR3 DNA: TGTGCCAGCATCCCGGCAGGCTATCTTAACTATGGCTACACCTTC; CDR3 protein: CASIPAGYLNYGYTF
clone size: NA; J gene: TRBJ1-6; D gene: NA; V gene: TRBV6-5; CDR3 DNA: TGTGCCAGCTCGGAGACTTATAATTCACCCCTCCACTTT; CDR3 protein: CASSETYNSPLHF
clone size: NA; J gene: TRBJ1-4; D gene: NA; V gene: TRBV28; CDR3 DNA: TGTGCCAGCTGCGGGGGAGCAGAGGAAAAACTGTTTTTT; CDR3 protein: CASCGGAEEKLFF
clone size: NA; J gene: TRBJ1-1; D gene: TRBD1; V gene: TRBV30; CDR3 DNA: TGTGCCTGGAGTGTACCCAGGGGGCGAGTGACTGAAGCTTTCTTT; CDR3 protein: CAWSVPRGRVTEAFF
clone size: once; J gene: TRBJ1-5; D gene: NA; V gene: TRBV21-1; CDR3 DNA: TGTGCCAGCAGCAAAGCCCTTCTTCGATTTGACAGAGGCAATCAGCCCCAGCATTTT; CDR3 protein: CASSKALLRFDRGNQPQHF
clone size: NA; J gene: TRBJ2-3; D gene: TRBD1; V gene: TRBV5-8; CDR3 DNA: TGTGCCAGCAGCTTGGGGGACAGGAGCACAGATACGCAGTATTTT; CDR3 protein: CASSLGDRSTDTQYF
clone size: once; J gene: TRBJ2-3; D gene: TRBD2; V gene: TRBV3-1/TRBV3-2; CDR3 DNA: TGTGCCAGCAGTTCAAAGTGGCTAGCGGGGGGCACAGATACGCAGTATTTT; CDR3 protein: CASSSKWLAGGTDTQYF
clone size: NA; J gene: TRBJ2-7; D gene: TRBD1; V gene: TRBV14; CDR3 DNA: TGTGCCAGCCAATCGACAGGGGAATACGAGCAGTACTTC; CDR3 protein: CASQSTGEYEQYF
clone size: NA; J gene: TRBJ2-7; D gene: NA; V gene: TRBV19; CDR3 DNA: TGTGCCAGTAGACCCGGAGGGGACAGAAGTGCAGACGAGCAGTACTTC; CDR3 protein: CASRPGGDRSADEQYF
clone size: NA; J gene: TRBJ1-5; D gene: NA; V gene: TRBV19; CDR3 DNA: TGTGCCAGTAACCTGGGGAGGTGGGGAGAAGCCCAGCATTTT; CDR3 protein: CASNLGRWGEAQHF
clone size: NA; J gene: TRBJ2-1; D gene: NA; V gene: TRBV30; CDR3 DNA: TGTGCCTGGATCGGCTACAATGAGCAGTTCTTC; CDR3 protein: CAWIGYNEQFF
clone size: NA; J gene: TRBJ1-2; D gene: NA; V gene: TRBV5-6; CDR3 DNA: TGTGCCAGCAGCTCTGCCGCCAGGCGGGGGCTGGGCTACACCTTC; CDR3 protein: CASSSAARRGLGYTF
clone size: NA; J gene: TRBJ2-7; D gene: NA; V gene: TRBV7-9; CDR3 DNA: TGTGCCAGCAGCCGGGTAGGGGCGGCCTCCTACGAGCAGTACTTC; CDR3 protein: CASSRVGAASYEQYF
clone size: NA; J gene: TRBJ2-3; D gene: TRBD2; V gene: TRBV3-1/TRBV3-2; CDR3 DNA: TGTGCCAGCAGCCCGTGGGCTAGCGGGGGGGCCTTGGGAGATACGCAGTATTTT; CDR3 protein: CASSPWASGGALGDTQYF
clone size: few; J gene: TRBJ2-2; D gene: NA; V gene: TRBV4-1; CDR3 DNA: TGCGCCAGCAGCCAACTGCCCACAGGGAACGCGAACACCGGGGAGCTGTTTTTT; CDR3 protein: CASSQLPTGNANTGELFF